These 25 T cell receptor beta chains originate from one sample sequenced in a study of long-term antiretroviral therapy in people with HIV. An immunoSEQ assay, version v3.0, was performed at survey level. Clones were read by immunoSEQ multiplex PCR, and TCRdb kept only the in-frame ones, dropping some. The table includes 20,000 to 25,000 clones, roughly 80% detected once. The specimen was unsorted PBMCs, collected 0.2 years after starting antiretroviral therapy. The receptors originated from a woman between 25 and 40 years old with HIV.

The chain links TRBV19 to TRBJ1-1; no reliable D call. Germline values: CDR1 LNHDA, CDR2 SQIVND (reference sequence). CDR3 length: 13 residues. V lost 1 base and J lost 4, with 7 bases in between. CDR3 coding DNA: TGTGCCAGTAGTATAGGGGTTGGCACTGAAGCTTTCTTT. As protein: CASSIGVGTEAFF.

This chain connects TRBV29-1 to TRBJ2-2; D perhaps matches TRBD2 (6 bases). The CDR3 has 17 residues. Looked up from germline, CDR1 is SQVTM and CDR2 is ANQGSEA. The V end was cut by 4 bases, the J end by 2 bases, with 20 bases between. CDR3 in amino acids: CSVGAPGLTFNTGELFF. The DNA for the CDR3 is TGCAGCGTTGGGGCGCCGGGACTCACTTTCAACACCGGGGAGCTGTTTTTT.

The V gene is TRBV25-1, the J gene TRBJ1-2; tentatively, D is TRBD1 (6 bases). The germline V and J ends were trimmed by 7 bases and 4 bases, with 7 bases remaining between them. Looked up from germline, CDR1 is MGHDK and CDR2 is SYGVNS. This CDR3 region has 11 residues. CDR3 residues: CASKGGYGYTF. The DNA for the CDR3 is TGTGCCAGCAAGGGGGGCTATGGCTACACCTTC.

The chain carries TRBV5-1 and TRBJ2-5; D uncertain. This CDR3 contains 14 residues. Trimming left V 0 bases short and J 1 base short, with 7 bases between. The germline V gene has CDR1 SGHRS and CDR2 YFSETQ. The CDR3 protein is CASSLAGLQETQYF. As DNA, the CDR3 is TGCGCCAGCAGCTTGGCCGGGCTCCAAGAGACCCAGTACTTC.

The rearrangement links TRBV7-9 to TRBJ1-4; D may be TRBD1 (6 bases). Trimming left V 5 bases short and J 4 bases short, with 14 bases between. The germline V gene has CDR1 SEHNR and CDR2 FQNEAQ (reference sequence). This CDR3 contains 15 residues. The CDR3 DNA reads as TGTGCCAGCAGCGGCTTACAGGGAAGTAATGAAAAACTGTTTTTT. It encodes CASSGLQGSNEKLFF.

This rearrangement joins TRBV13 to TRBJ2-3; 10 nucleotides match TRBD2. V lost 2 bases and J lost 1; bases outside the gene matches: 3. This CDR3 region has 16 residues. Germline V lookup: CDR1 PRHDT, CDR2 FYEKMQ (reference sequence). The CDR3 loop is CASSLRSGGGTDTQYF. The CDR3 region has the DNA TGTGCCAGCAGCTTAAGGAGCGGGGGGGGCACAGATACGCAGTATTTT.

This chain uses TRBV5-1 with TRBJ2-5; TRBD2 matches at 10 bases. CDR1 and CDR2 from the germline V gene are SGHRS and YFSETQ. J lost 4 bases, V lost 4 bases, and 7 bases had no gene match. This CDR3 has 15 residues. CDR3 protein: CASSRSGGLAETQYF. DNA of the CDR3: TGCGCCAGCAGCCGTAGCGGGGGGTTGGCAGAGACCCAGTACTTC.

The chain employs TRBV9 and TRBJ2-7; TRBD1 is a possible D gene (6 bases). V lost 6 bases and J lost 10, with 20 bases in between. The CDR3 has 13 residues. Germline CDR1 SGDLS, CDR2 YYNGEE. DNA of the CDR3: TGTGCCAGCACGGGCGAGGGGGTCCCTACCCAGTACTTC. Residues: CASTGEGVPTQYF. Full variable domain (rest looked up from reference TRBV9 and TRBJ2-7): DSGVTQTPKHLITATGQRVTLRCSPRSGDLSVYWYQQSLDQGLQFLIQYYNGEERAKGNILERFSAQQFPDLHSELNLSSLELGDSALYFCASTGEGVPTQYFGPGTRLTVT.

The chain links TRBV1 to TRBJ2-5; whether TRBD2, the table's D call, matches the DNA was not checked. TRBV1 is a listed pseudogene. This CDR3 has 11 residues. As DNA, the CDR3 is TGCACCATCCTGTACCAAGAGACCCAGTACTTC. Protein sequence: CTILYQETQYF.

This clone has only one observation. The same CDR3 also results from other DNA sequences found in this sample. The chain uses TRBV9 and TRBJ2-7; TRBD2 might be the D (6 bases). The CDR3 extends over 13 amino acids. V was clipped by 4 bases and J by 7 bases, with 15 bases between them. CDR1 is SGDLS and CDR2 is YYNGEE in the germline V gene. The CDR3 is CASSPRDLGEQYV. Written as DNA, the CDR3 is TGTGCCAGCAGCCCGCGGGACCTGGGAGAGCAGTACGTC.

This clone occurred a few times. In nucleotides, the CDR3 is TGTGCCAGCAGCTTAATGAACACTGAAGCTTTCTTT. The encoded protein is CASSLMNTEAFF. The chain links TRBV7-8 to TRBJ1-1, with D unresolved. The CDR3 is made up of 12 amino acids. CDR1 SGHVS and CDR2 FQNEAQ come from the germline V gene. V gave up 2 bases and J gave up 0 bases, with 1 base separating them.

The chain has TRBV13 and TRBJ1-1; no firm D call. CDR1 is PRHDT, CDR2 FYEKMQ, per germline (reference sequence). The V gene lost 6 bases and the J gene lost 1 base, with 3 bases spanning the gap. This CDR3 is 11 amino acids long. The CDR3 DNA reads as TGTGCCAGCAGTTGGAACACTGAAGCTTTCTTT. This sequence encodes CASSWNTEAFF.

V is TRBV14 and J is TRBJ1-6; D gene ambiguous. Trimming pared 2 bases from V and 10 bases from J, leaving 9 bases between. The CDR3 has 13 amino acids. The germline CDR1 and CDR2 sequences are SGHDN and FVKESK. This CDR3 is CASSQIEWSPLHF. The DNA for the CDR3 is TGTGCCAGCAGCCAAATTGAATGGTCACCCCTCCACTTT.

The gene calls are TRBV5-6 and TRBJ1-5; D is undetermined. Germline CDR1 and CDR2: SGHDT and YYEEEE. V lost 0 bases and J lost 8, with 15 bases in between. This CDR3 region has 15 residues. CDR3 loop: CASSLGPLSSEPQHF. The CDR3 DNA follows: TGTGCCAGCAGCTTGGGCCCTCTTTCGTCTGAGCCCCAGCATTTT.

The chain couples TRBV7-9 to TRBJ2-5; TRBD1 is a possible D gene (6 bases). V lost 2 bases, J lost 4 bases, and 11 bases lay in between. The CDR3 runs to 14 residues. Per germline, CDR1 SEHNR and CDR2 FQNEAQ (reference sequence). The CDR3 DNA sequence: TGTGCCAGCAGCTTATCAGGGGCAAGAGAGACCCAGTACTTC. Its protein product is CASSLSGARETQYF.

The J gene is TRBJ1-5, the V gene TRBV2; maybe TRBD1 (6 bases). The length of the CDR3 is 15 residues. Trimming removed 6 bases from V and 0 bases from J, with 12 bases in between. Germline lookup yields CDR1 SNHLY and CDR2 FYNNEI. CDR3 nucleotide sequence: TGTGCCAGCAGGCGACAGGAGATTAGCAATCAGCCCCAGCATTTT. It encodes CASRRQEISNQPQHF.

A few counts support this clone. The chain has TRBV12-1 and TRBJ1-1. TRBV12-1 is annotated as a pseudogene. This CDR3 contains 14 residues. The CDR3 sequence: CASSSLEPNTEAFF. The CDR3 region has the DNA TGTGCCAGCAGCTCCCTGGAACCGAACACTGAAGCTTTCTTT.

The chain combines TRBV7-3 with TRBJ2-1; the match to TRBD2 covers 8 bases. There are 14 residues in the CDR3. Germline CDR1 reads SGHTA; CDR2 reads FQGTGA. Trimming cost V 5 bases and J 3 bases; bases outside gene matches: 3. CDR3 nucleotides: TGTGCCAGCAGCCCCGGGGGGGGCTACAATGAGCAGTTCTTC. Translation: CASSPGGGYNEQFF.

This clone was seen a few times. The chain recombines TRBV6-1 with TRBJ1-2; 9 nucleotides agree with TRBD1. This CDR3 is built from 16 residues. The germline V gene has CDR1 MNHNS and CDR2 SASEGT. The V gene end was trimmed by 3 bases and the J gene end by 4 bases; junction bases not matched to a gene: 9. The DNA for the CDR3 is TGTGCCAGCAGTGACCGGACAGGGGATCGGGGCTATGGCTACACCTTC. Protein sequence: CASSDRTGDRGYGYTF.

The chain combines TRBV4-1 with TRBJ2-1; D remains unclear. V dropped 0 bases and J dropped 15 bases, with 18 bases sitting between them. This CDR3 has 14 amino acids. CDR1 MGHRA and CDR2 YSYEKL come from the germline V gene. The CDR3 loop reads CASSQETVGHFSFF. CDR3 sequence (DNA): TGCGCCAGCAGCCAAGAGACGGTTGGGCATTTTTCGTTCTTC.

The V gene is TRBV14, the J gene TRBJ1-2; 8 bases are a match to TRBD1. Germline trimming cut 3 bases from V and 4 bases from J; bases unmatched to any gene: 1. The CDR3 is 13 amino acids. Germline CDR1 reads SGHDN; CDR2 reads FVKESK. CDR3 sequence: CASSQDRVYGYTF. The CDR3 DNA follows: TGTGCCAGCAGCCAGGACAGGGTCTATGGCTACACCTTC. The whole variable domain, filled in from reference TRBV14 and TRBJ1-2, reads EAGVTQFPSHSVIEKGQTVTLRCDPISGHDNLYWYRRVMGKEIKFLLHFVKESKQDESGMPNNRFLAERTGGTYSTLKVQPAELEDSGVYFCASSQDRVYGYTFGSGTRLTVV.

This clone showed up just once. The gene calls are TRBV5-1 and TRBJ2-2, with D possibly called TRBD1 or TRBD2 (5 bases each). V was shortened by 6 bases and J by 0 bases, with 15 bases between the two germline ends. Germline CDR1 and CDR2: SGHRS and YFSETQ. This CDR3 is 16 amino acids long. CDR3 region: CASTETGRSNTGELFF. CDR3 nucleotides: TGCGCCAGCACCGAAACGGGACGGTCGAACACCGGGGAGCTGTTTTTT.

This sequence joins TRBV10-3 and TRBJ2-1; possible D gene TRBD1, 6 bases. Germline CDR1 reads ENHRY; CDR2 reads SYGVKD. This CDR3 spans 14 amino acids. Between the trimmed V and J ends, which lost 6 bases and 7 bases, there was a span of 16 bases. The CDR3: CAIRVLGAENEQFF. The CDR3 DNA reads as TGTGCCATCAGGGTACTGGGGGCAGAGAATGAGCAGTTCTTC.

The V call is TRBV2, the J call TRBJ2-5; 8 nucleotides agree with TRBD2. The V and J ends lost 11 bases and 1 base, in that order; junction bases with no gene match: 6. Germline loops: CDR1 SNHLY, CDR2 FYNNEI. This CDR3 has 13 amino acids. The CDR3 nucleotides are TGTGCCGGGGCGGGGGGACTCCAAGAGACCCAGTACTTC. Its translation is CAGAGGLQETQYF.

The genes are TRBV30 and TRBJ1-3, with TRBD1 as a possible D gene (5 bases). The CDR3 is 16 amino acids. Trimming cost V 2 bases and J 0 bases, with 14 bases left between them. The germline V gene has CDR1 GTSNPN and CDR2 SVGIG (reference sequence). In DNA form, the CDR3 reads TGTGCCTGGAGTAGGGCAGGGTCTAACTCTGGAAACACCATATATTTT. Translation: CAWSRAGSNSGNTIYF.